This T cell receptor beta chain was recorded in a study of shared clonotypes between healthy human individuals. The study, taken as a whole, reports: Sampling included only blood; tissue repertoires likely differ. Relative to memory subsets, naive subsets generally showed larger estimated richness.

The V gene's germline CDR1 is PRHDT and CDR2 FYEKMQ (reference sequence). This CDR3 has 14 residues. The V and J ends lost 5 bases and 3 bases, in that order; junction bases with no gene match: 5. As to this clone: Its antigen remains unidentified.

Splitting of each subset's genomic DNA was done evenly across several immunoSEQ plates. Authors' analysis steps: Filtering differed since immunoSEQ provided only junctions, with no quality scores. Profiling relied on immunoSEQ multiplex PCR, and the TCRdb table lists in-frame clones only, not all of them. Clonal size and the V and J genes are those of that table, whereas D and trimming came from the DNA. The sample yields just over 2,000,000 clones, approximately 95% seen once. It was CD45RO-negative cells, positively selected for CCR7, that made up naive CD8 cells, with terminally differentiated effector memory CD45RA+ cells excluded.

This chain links TRBV13 with TRBJ2-7; 9 nucleotides line up with TRBD1. This receptor was taken from a man aged 18 to 30 in good health. Source material: naive CD8+ T cells sorted from blood. In DNA, the CDR3 is TGTGCCAGCAGCCAGAGGGGACAGGGCTACGAGCAGTACTTC. Amino acid sequence: CASSQRGQGYEQYF.